This TCR beta chain originates from a study of graft-versus-host responses after intestinal transplantation listed by TCRdb under 2021. Background for the entire study: The transplants that recipients got were multivisceral, liver-intestinal, or isolated intestinal. To identify alloreactive clones, pre-transplant mixed lymphocyte reaction products were sequenced and compared with unstimulated pre-transplant donor and recipient T cells. Graft-versus-host and host-versus-graft alloreactive T cell clones were tracked in the graft, circulation and bone marrow after intestinal transplantation using bulk TCR-beta CDR3 sequencing. The cohort enrolled about two dozen intestinal transplant recipients, one of whom was a retransplant, and 3 patients without pretransplant specimens were excluded. Instead of going to the commercial service, samples from a few later patients were sequenced in-house on an Illumina MiSeq and processed with MiXCR. A peak of at least 4% donor T cells among recipient peripheral blood mononuclear cells was the definition used for donor T cell macrochimerism. Every recipient was given anti-thymocyte globulin induction, then maintenance tacrolimus and steroids for about three years. Study-wide conclusions, independent of this receptor: GvH clones were detected in recipient bone marrow, and some of these GvH clones were observed earlier in ileal mucosa or blood, consistent with an intestinal mucosal origin. Patients with donor T cell macrochimerism had high GvH to HvG T cell clonal ratios in their allografts. Early after transplant, peak levels of circulating GvH clones were associated with declines in HvG clones. The relatively low number and heterogeneity of intestinal transplant patients limited the conclusions.

Reading the germline V gene gives CDR1 MNHEY and CDR2 SVGAGI. Trimming at the junction amounts to 4 bases on V and 3 bases on J, and the germline ends lie 16 bases apart. The CDR3 spans 16 residues, from the cysteine through the phenylalanine. The retained sequence is limited to the CDR3, 48 bases, with the frame set at the first base. Libraries came from the immunoSEQ multiplex PCR assay. Adaptive Biotechnologies carried out high-throughput TCR-beta CDR3 sequencing of genomic DNA for most patients. As for the original processing: TCR sequencing data for around 19 patients were retrieved from Adaptive's ImmunoSEQ software; three other patients were processed with MiXCR and VDJtools. CDR3 nucleotide sequences shared between donor and recipient were removed because their origin could not be assigned. At least 2-fold expansion over unstimulated cells and a minimum CFSE-low frequency of 0.002% (template counts) or 0.001% (read counts) were required for clones to be classified as alloreactive. Mappable clones were those detected in sequenced pre-transplant spleen, lymph node, or MLR CFSE-low populations of the donor or recipient. Cumulative frequency of alloreactive clones was calculated as a percentage of all sequences weighted by copy number. This immuneACCESS table, as held by TCRdb, lists in-frame sequences with V and J called but not all clones. Of the missing ones, under half trace to an unresolved V gene in checked studies; the others have no known cause. Clone size and the V and J calls come from that table; the DNA yielded D and trimming. The sample contains some 70,000 clones, about nine tenths of them found a single time. Approximately 6.9% of the sample comes from the top ten.

On this clone itself: Its antigen is still unknown. Per-base qualities were not stored, and no clone one base away is much larger.

After transplant, bone marrow was aspirated from the posterior iliac crest or from another site chosen by the physician. The chain was built from TRBV6-5 and TRBJ2-1, with the D call tentatively TRBD1 or TRBD2, each fitting 5 bases. The starting material was bone marrow, obtained almost 750 days after intestinal transplantation. This sequence was found in a human patient who received an intestinal transplant, so some T cells may come from the graft donor. DNA sequence: TGTGCCAGCAGTTTAAAGCCTACAGGACTCTACAATGAGCAGTTCTTC. Translated, it reads CASSLKPTGLYNEQFF.